A selection of T cell receptor beta chains follows, all from one sample in a study of blood T cell repertoires in COVID-19. The repertoire was sequenced with immunoSEQ multiplex PCR; TCRdb's copy has only in-frame clones and lacks some. The sample records around 170,000 clones, less than 90% being singletons. The sample comprised PBMCs or T cells enriched from blood (not recorded which). These receptors were obtained from a woman between 45 and 65 years old who had recovered from COVID-19. Each CDR3 is given with its conserved first and last residue. D genes are given only for firm matches. Clone sizes are given selectively: once, few, many, or a class where the clone is expanded.

clone size	D gene	V gene	J gene	CDR3 protein	CDR3 DNA
.	TRBD1	TRBV28	TRBJ2-2	CASSLFGPAGQGRFPGELFF	TGTGCCAGCAGTTTATTCGGGCCCGCGGGACAGGGGAGGTTTCCCGGGGAGCTGTTTTTT
few	TRBD2	TRBV20-1	TRBJ2-7	CSASSTSGPSYEQYF	TGCAGTGCTAGTTCGACTAGCGGGCCCTCTTACGAGCAGTACTTC
.	.	TRBV19	TRBJ2-1	CASSPEGTYNEQFF	TGTGCCAGTAGCCCCGAGGGTACCTACAATGAGCAGTTCTTC
.	.	TRBV6-5	TRBJ2-7	CASRVLRDNSYEQYF	TGTGCCAGCAGAGTTCTCCGGGACAACTCCTACGAGCAGTACTTC
.	.	TRBV18	TRBJ2-5	CASSPTQEETQYF	TGTGCCAGCTCACCAACACAGGAGGAGACCCAGTACTTC
once	TRBD1	TRBV10-3	TRBJ2-1	CAISGRTGQGNEQFF	TGTGCCATCAGTGGCAGGACAGGGCAGGGTAATGAGCAGTTCTTC
.	TRBD1	TRBV28	TRBJ1-2	CASSPDRVRGYTF	TGTGCCAGCAGCCCAGACAGGGTGCGTGGCTACACCTTC
once	.	TRBV3-1/TRBV3-2	TRBJ2-2	CASSHGFKPNTGELFF	TGTGCCAGCAGCCACGGGTTTAAACCGAACACCGGGGAGCTGTTTTTT
.	TRBD1	TRBV10-3	TRBJ1-1	CAISEPTGGNTEAFF	TGTGCCATCAGTGAACCAACAGGGGGTAACACTGAAGCTTTCTTT
.	TRBD1	TRBV19	TRBJ2-2	CASSRDRGTGELFF	TGTGCCAGTAGCCGGGACAGGGGCACCGGGGAGCTGTTTTTT
.	TRBD2	TRBV19	TRBJ2-2	CASSIRWLAGGQGTGELFF	TGTGCCAGTAGTATAAGGTGGCTAGCGGGAGGCCAGGGCACCGGGGAGCTGTTTTTT
few	.	TRBV27	TRBJ2-2	CASKGGGSAANTGELFF	TGTGCCAGCAAAGGCGGTGGGAGCGCCGCGAACACCGGGGAGCTGTTTTTT
.	TRBD2	TRBV9	TRBJ2-7	CASSSSPGTSGFYEQYF	TGTGCCAGCAGCTCCTCACCAGGGACTAGCGGATTTTACGAGCAGTACTTC
few	.	TRBV2	TRBJ2-1	CARNTGRGRGNEQFF	TGTGCCAGAAACACCGGGAGGGGGCGAGGGAATGAGCAGTTCTTC
.	.	TRBV21-1	TRBJ1-1	CASRFPLAIRTEAFF	TGTGCCAGCAGGTTCCCGTTAGCAATTCGCACTGAAGCTTTCTTT
.	.	TRBV6-1	TRBJ1-4	CASSVIRRQYNEKLFF	TGTGCCAGCAGTGTAATCCGTCGACAATATAATGAAAAACTGTTTTTT
.	.	TRBV14	TRBJ2-5	CASSQDGGGETQYF	TGTGCCAGCAGCCAAGACGGAGGAGGAGAGACCCAGTACTTC
few	TRBD2	TRBV10-1	TRBJ2-1	CASRLAGVNNEQFF	TGCGCCAGCAGACTAGCGGGAGTCAACAATGAGCAGTTCTTC